The next 26 T cell receptor beta chains were all read from a single sample in a study of blood T cell repertoires in COVID-19. Assay: immunoSEQ multiplex PCR; the TCRdb copy retains only in-frame clones and omits some. The sample yields roughly 79,000 clones, about four fifths seen once. Sequencing was performed on peripheral blood. The receptors were gathered from a human donor in a cohort sampled during active COVID-19.

This clone was recorded once. The gene calls are TRBV5-1 and TRBJ1-2, with unresolved D. V shed 0 bases and J shed 4 bases, with 13 bases lying between them. Germline-derived CDR1 and CDR2 are SGHRS and YFSETQ. This CDR3 region has 15 residues. The CDR3 DNA sequence: TGCGCCAGCAGCTTGGCCGGGAAGGGTGGCTATGGCTACACCTTC. Its protein product is CASSLAGKGGYGYTF.

The chain couples TRBV2 to TRBJ1-1, with TRBD1 identical over 11 bases. V was clipped by 5 bases and J by 3 bases; unmatched bases: 8. The CDR3 extends over 16 amino acids. Germline V gives CDR1 SNHLY, CDR2 FYNNEI. CDR3 protein: CASSSGQGAAYTEAFF. The CDR3 bases are TGTGCCAGCAGTTCCGGACAGGGGGCCGCTTACACTGAAGCTTTCTTT.

This chain uses TRBV7-8 with TRBJ2-7, with 8 bases lining up with TRBD1. V shed 6 bases, J shed 2 bases, and the junction held 6 bases outside the gene matches. Germline CDR1 reads SGHVS; CDR2 reads FQNEAQ. CDR3 length equals 14 residues. CDR3 protein: CASSLPTGAYEQYF. The CDR3 region has the DNA TGTGCCAGCAGTTTACCGACAGGGGCCTACGAGCAGTACTTC.

This clone was observed a few times. The chain links TRBV29-1 to TRBJ1-6; D is possibly TRBD1 (5 bases). The CDR3 consists of 12 residues. CDR1 is SQVTM and CDR2 is ANQGSEA in the germline V gene. V gave up 4 bases and J gave up 10 bases, with 11 bases separating them. As DNA, the CDR3 is TGCAGCGTTGGATGGGGCAACTCACCCCTCCACTTT. It encodes CSVGWGNSPLHF.

The gene calls are TRBV6-5 and TRBJ2-7; 12 nucleotides align to TRBD2. The V segment lost 4 bases and the J segment 4 bases; nucleotides outside the gene matches: 2. This CDR3 has 14 residues. Germline CDR1 reads MNHEY; CDR2 reads SVGAGI. The CDR3 nucleotides read TGTGCCAGCAGTTCCGGGACTAGCGGGTACGAGCAGTACTTC. This gives the protein CASSSGTSGYEQYF.

The V call is TRBV15, the J call TRBJ1-2; unclear D gene. V shed 0 bases and J shed 4 bases, with 12 bases lying between them. Germline V CDR1 and CDR2: LNHNV, YYDKDF (reference sequence). The CDR3 totals 15 residues. DNA for the CDR3: TGTGCCACCAGCAGAGATCTAACCCCGTCCTATGGCTACACCTTC. Protein: CATSRDLTPSYGYTF.

This chain connects TRBV7-3 to TRBJ2-1; TRBD1 agrees at 8 bases. Germline trimming cut 5 bases from V and 8 bases from J; bases unmatched to any gene: 14. The CDR3 spans 16 residues. CDR1 SGHTA and CDR2 FQGTGA come from the germline V gene. This CDR3 reads CASSVGDRQLRHEQFF. The DNA of the CDR3 is TGTGCCAGCAGCGTAGGGGACAGGCAGTTACGTCATGAGCAGTTCTTC.

V usage is TRBV27 and J usage is TRBJ2-1; 8 bases line up with TRBD2. The germline V gene encodes CDR1 MNHEY and CDR2 SMNVEV (reference sequence). The CDR3 length is 14 residues. Unmatched junction bases numbered 7, after V lost 4 bases and J lost 8 bases. The CDR3 spells CASSSGLGGDEQFF. As DNA, the CDR3 is TGTGCCAGCAGTTCGGGACTAGGGGGGGATGAGCAGTTCTTC.

The chain couples TRBV18 to TRBJ1-6, with D possibly being TRBD1 (5 bases). CDR3 length equals 14 residues. Deletions cut 3 bases from V and 10 bases from J, with 13 bases between. Looked up from germline, CDR1 is KGHSH and CDR2 is LQKENI. CDR3 in amino acids: CASSPLLTESPLHF. The CDR3 bases are TGTGCCAGCTCACCCCTTCTGACAGAGTCACCCCTCCACTTT. The full variable domain, its missing parts supplied by reference TRBV18 and TRBJ1-6, is NAGVMQNPRHLVRRRGQEARLRCSPMKGHSHVYWYRQLPEEGLKFMVYLQKENIIDESGMPKERFSAEFPKEGPSILRIQQVVRGDSAAYFCASSPLLTESPLHFGNGTRLTVT.

This clone was found once. V is TRBV5-1 and J is TRBJ2-7, with 11 nucleotides matching TRBD2. The CDR3 sequence is 14 residues long. With 4 bases clipped from V and 3 bases from J, the junction kept 3 bases outside the gene matches. Germline V lookup: CDR1 SGHRS, CDR2 YFSETQ. The CDR3 is CASSPLAGGYEQYF. The CDR3 bases are TGCGCCAGCAGCCCCCTAGCGGGGGGCTACGAGCAGTACTTC.

This chain links TRBV18 with TRBJ1-1; 7 bases fit TRBD1. The V gene's germline CDR1 is KGHSH and CDR2 LQKENI. The CDR3 has 15 residues. V was clipped by 3 bases and J by 1 base; unmatched bases: 5. The CDR3 loop is CASSPDRAANTEAFF. CDR3 bases: TGTGCCAGCTCACCTGACAGGGCTGCGAACACTGAAGCTTTCTTT.

The chain has TRBV25-1 and TRBJ1-2; no clear D gene. The CDR3 consists of 14 residues. Trimming cost V 7 bases and J 4 bases, with 16 bases left between them. In germline, CDR1 is MGHDK, CDR2 SYGVNS. CDR3 nucleotide sequence: TGTGCCAGCACGAAAGAGGGCAGGAGCTATGGCTACACCTTC. This gives the protein CASTKEGRSYGYTF.

This chain connects TRBV6-2 or TRBV6-3 to TRBJ2-7, with 8 bases fitting TRBD2. J lost 4 bases, V lost 5 bases, and 13 bases had no gene match. The CDR3 contains 16 residues. In germline, CDR1 is MNHEY, CDR2 SVGEGT. The chain's CDR3 is CASSSAGGARTYEQYF. CDR3 nucleotides: TGTGCCAGCAGTAGCGCCGGGGGGGCCCGAACTTACGAGCAGTACTTC.

This chain connects TRBV5-4 to TRBJ1-1, with D possibly being TRBD1 (6 bases). The CDR3 is 14 amino acids. The V end lost 2 bases, the J end lost 1 base, and 9 bases lay between the germline ends. Germline-derived CDR1 and CDR2 are SGHNT and YYREEE (reference sequence). The CDR3 sequence is CASSFTGTNTEAFF. CDR3 nucleotides: TGTGCCAGCAGCTTCACAGGGACGAACACTGAAGCTTTCTTT. Full variable domain (rest looked up from reference TRBV5-4 and TRBJ1-1): ETGVTQSPTHLIKTRGQQVTLRCSSQSGHNTVSWYQQALGQGPQFIFQYYREEENGRGNFPPRFSGLQFPNYSSELNVNALELDDSALYLCASSFTGTNTEAFFGQGTRLTVV.

The rearrangement uses TRBV19 and TRBJ2-5; 7 bases agree with TRBD2. This CDR3 comprises 18 residues. CDR1 is LNHDA and CDR2 is SQIVND in the germline V gene (reference sequence). V lost 5 bases and J lost 3; bases outside the gene matches: 18. The CDR3 nucleotides are TGTGCCAGTAGTTTCCGCACCGGGAGGAAATTGGGGGAAGAGACCCAGTACTTC. Amino acids: CASSFRTGRKLGEETQYF.

Sample share makes this clone medium-sized. This chain joins TRBV2 and TRBJ1-2; D is unclear. CDR3 length equals 13 residues. The V gene lost 3 bases and the J gene lost 4 bases, with 9 bases spanning the gap. Germline V gene sequence: CDR1 SNHLY, CDR2 FYNNEI. CDR3 sequence (DNA): TGTGCCAGCAGTGATGAGGGTGCCTATGGCTACACCTTC. Translating it yields CASSDEGAYGYTF.

The chain combines TRBV10-3 with TRBJ1-3; no clear D gene. The V gene's germline CDR1 is ENHRY and CDR2 SYGVKD. V was trimmed by 3 bases and J by 0 bases, leaving 15 bases between them. CDR3 length equals 17 residues. The CDR3 nucleotides read TGTGCCATCAGTGACCCTCATCATTCAGTCTCTGGAAACACCATATATTTT. Translated: CAISDPHHSVSGNTIYF.

This clone was seen only once. This chain joins TRBV15 and TRBJ1-3; D remains unclear. This CDR3 has 16 amino acids. The ends were cut back, 0 bases at V and 2 bases at J, with 11 bases in the middle. Germline assignment: CDR1 LNHNV and CDR2 YYDKDF (reference sequence). The CDR3: CATSRDPRVPGNTIYF. The CDR3 DNA is TGTGCCACCAGCAGAGACCCCCGTGTCCCTGGAAACACCATATATTTT.

This chain links TRBV5-4 with TRBJ1-1; D gene unclear. The V and J ends lost 1 base and 1 base respectively, with 5 bases between them. Germline V gene lookup returns CDR1 SGHNT and CDR2 YYREEE (reference sequence). The CDR3 length is 13 residues. CDR3 sequence (DNA): TGTGCCAGCAGCTTGCGGAGGAACACTGAAGCTTTCTTT. Protein product: CASSLRRNTEAFF.

This sequence joins TRBV9 and TRBJ2-7; the D gene is possibly TRBD2 (7 bases). This CDR3 is 16 amino acids long. The V gene lost 4 bases and the J gene lost 9 bases, with 26 bases spanning the gap. Germline CDR1 and CDR2: SGDLS and YYNGEE. The CDR3: CASSRDGREVGGRQYF. The CDR3 bases are TGTGCCAGCAGCCGAGACGGCCGAGAAGTCGGGGGGCGGCAGTACTTC.

V usage is TRBV6-5 and J usage is TRBJ2-2; weak D call: TRBD2 (7 bases). The CDR3 is 14 amino acids. The germline gives CDR1 MNHEY, CDR2 SVGAGI. The V end was cut by 6 bases, the J end by 6 bases, with 14 bases between. The CDR3 region is CASRTAGAAGELFF. The CDR3 coding sequence is TGTGCCAGCAGGACGGCGGGGGCGGCCGGGGAGCTGTTTTTT.

A note on this clone: A junction boundary mismatches the germline segment, possibly from a read error. This chain links TRBV7-7 with TRBJ2-1; 16 positions agree with TRBD2. Germline assignment: CDR1 SSHAT and CDR2 FNYEAQ (reference sequence). The CDR3 is made up of 16 amino acids. CDR3 nucleotides: TGTGCTAGCAGCTCGGGACTAGCGGGGGGGTCCAATGAGCAGTTCTTC. As protein: CASSSGLAGGSNEQFF.

V gene TRBV5-4 combines with J gene TRBJ2-2; TRBD2 matches 7 bases. Germline V gene lookup returns CDR1 SGHNT and CDR2 YYREEE (reference sequence). The CDR3 runs to 16 residues. V lost 5 bases, J lost 1 base, and 8 bases stayed unmatched. CDR3 region: CASRLGGGRNTGELFF. Here the CDR3 DNA reads TGTGCCAGCAGACTGGGCGGGGGACGGAACACCGGGGAGCTGTTTTTT.

The CDR3 DNA follows: TGTGCCAGCAGCCAGATCAGGGGGACTAATGAAAAACTGTTTTTT. The encoded protein is CASSQIRGTNEKLFF. The V call is TRBV14, the J call TRBJ1-4; the match to TRBD1 covers 7 bases. Germline lookup yields CDR1 SGHDN and CDR2 FVKESK. CDR3 length: 15 residues. With 3 bases clipped from V and 2 bases from J, the junction kept 3 bases outside the gene matches.

J is TRBJ1-4 and V is TRBV18; unclear D gene. Deletions cut 3 bases from V and 8 bases from J, with 16 bases between. This CDR3 has 15 residues. Per the germline V gene, CDR1 is KGHSH and CDR2 is LQKENI. The CDR3 here is CASSPPSLEREKLFF. In DNA, the CDR3 is TGTGCCAGCTCACCCCCCAGCCTAGAAAGGGAAAAACTGTTTTTT.

This chain uses TRBV5-6 with TRBJ2-2; 10 bases match TRBD1. Trimming at V came to 1 base and at J to 1 base, leaving 1 base not matched to a gene. CDR1 SGHDT and CDR2 YYEEEE come from the germline V gene. There are 16 residues in the CDR3. The CDR3 nucleotides read TGTGCCAGCAGCTTGAGGGACAGGGGGAACACCGGGGAGCTGTTTTTT. It specifies CASSLRDRGNTGELFF. Full variable domain (outside the CDR3, taken from reference TRBV5-6 and TRBJ2-2): DAGVTQSPTHLIKTRGQQVTLRCSPKSGHDTVSWYQQALGQGPQFIFQYYEEEERQRGNFPDRFSGHQFPNYSSELNVNALLLGDSALYLCASSLRDRGNTGELFFGEGSRLTVL.